This T cell receptor beta chain was sequenced for a study of identical twins. Whole-study findings and limits: Excess sharing by twins proved weaker in beta out-of-frame sequences.

This CDR3 is 15 amino acids long. V lost 5 bases and J lost 2, with 13 bases in between. CDR1 is SEHNR and CDR2 is FQNEAQ in the germline V gene (reference sequence). One entry per CDR3 protein results from TCRdb running MiXCR on the 5' RACE reads. The sample has about 690,000 distinct CDR3 sequences; around 6% are singletons. This clonotype showed up many times. No antigen is known for it. This sequence originates from a man aged 18-30 years in good health. The chain has TRBV7-9 and TRBJ2-1, with a possible D match to TRBD2 (6 bases). The sequenced sample was naive T cells sorted from blood. CDR3 protein: CASSAAGLAYNEQFF. The CDR3 region has the DNA TGTGCCAGCAGCGCCGCGGGACTTGCCTACAATGAGCAGTTCTTC.